The present entry profiles one T cell receptor beta chain with its context. The data were produced by immunoSEQ multiplex PCR, yet TCRdb's version contains in-frame clones alone and is incomplete. This sample carries roughly 200,000 clones, around nine tenths of them seen once, and the ten largest clones take 2.7%. This entry is derived from a study of blood T cell repertoires in COVID-19. As for the study in general: Sites across the United States, Italy and Spain contributed samples from acute and convalescent COVID-19.

Sequenced input: peripheral blood. This TCR came from a man aged 35 to 55 with active or convalescent COVID-19.

CDR3 in DNA: TGTGCCAGCAGCTTAAAGAGCTCCTATAATTCACCCCTCCACTTT. Protein: CASSLKSSYNSPLHF. The rearrangement uses TRBV7-2 and TRBJ1-6; D is ambiguous. V was cut by 2 bases and J by 0 bases, with 5 bases left in between. The CDR3 has 15 amino acids. CDR1 is SGHTA, CDR2 FQGNSA, per germline. Based on the CDR3 plus reference TRBV7-2 and TRBJ1-6, the full variable domain is GAGVSQSPSNKVTEKGKDVELRCDPISGHTALYWYRQSLGQGLEFLIYFQGNSAPDKSGLPSDRFSAERTGGSVSTLTIQRTQQEDSAVYLCASSLKSSYNSPLHFGNGTRLTVT.